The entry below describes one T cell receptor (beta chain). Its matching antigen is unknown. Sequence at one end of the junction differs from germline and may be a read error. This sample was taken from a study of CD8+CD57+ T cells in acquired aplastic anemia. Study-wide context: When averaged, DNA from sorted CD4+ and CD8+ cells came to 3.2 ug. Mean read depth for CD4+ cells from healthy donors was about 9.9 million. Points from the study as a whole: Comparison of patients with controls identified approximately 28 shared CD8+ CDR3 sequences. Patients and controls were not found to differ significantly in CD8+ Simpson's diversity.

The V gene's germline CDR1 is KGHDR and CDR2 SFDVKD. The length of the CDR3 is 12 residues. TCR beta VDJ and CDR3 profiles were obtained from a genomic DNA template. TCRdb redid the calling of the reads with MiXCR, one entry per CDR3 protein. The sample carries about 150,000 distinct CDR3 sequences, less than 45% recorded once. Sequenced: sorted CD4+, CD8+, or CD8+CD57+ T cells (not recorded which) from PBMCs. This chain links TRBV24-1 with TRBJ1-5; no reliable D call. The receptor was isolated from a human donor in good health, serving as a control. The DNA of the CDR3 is TGTGCCACCAATGATTACGCGGAGACCCAGCATTTT. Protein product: CATNDYAETQHF.